The present T cell receptor beta chain was sequenced within a study of post-analysis software for immune sequencing data. Study results and caveats: F measure showed strong co-clustering of same-batch samples.

The TCR beta cDNA libraries contained unique molecular identifiers. When 1 to 10 million T cells were used, they gave roughly 500,000 cDNA molecules. TCRdb re-called the PCR reads through MiXCR, storing one row per CDR3 protein. The sample includes over 300,000 distinct CDR3 sequences, less than 40% of them seen just once. About this clonotype: Its target is unknown.

The TCR originated in a girl aged 10 to 17 with multiple sclerosis. Sequencing was carried out using blood.

CDR3 residues: CAISESEGATYNEQFF. CDR3 in DNA: TGTGCCATCAGTGAGTCTGAGGGGGCCACCTACAATGAGCAGTTCTTC. V and J are TRBV10-3 and TRBJ2-1; the match to TRBD1 covers 7 bases. This CDR3 has 16 amino acids. V trimming: 0 bases; J trimming: 2 bases; junction bases outside the gene matches: 4. CDR1 and CDR2 (germline): ENHRY, SYGVKD.